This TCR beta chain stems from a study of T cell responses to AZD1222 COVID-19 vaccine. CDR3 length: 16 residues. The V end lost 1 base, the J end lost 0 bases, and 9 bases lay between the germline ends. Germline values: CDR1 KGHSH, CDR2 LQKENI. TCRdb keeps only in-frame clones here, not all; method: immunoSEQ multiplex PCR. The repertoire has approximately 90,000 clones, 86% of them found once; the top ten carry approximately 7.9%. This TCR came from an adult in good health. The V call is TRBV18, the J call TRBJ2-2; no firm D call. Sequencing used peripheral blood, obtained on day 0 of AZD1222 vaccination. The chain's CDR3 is CASSPQGSSNTGELFF. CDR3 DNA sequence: TGTGCCAGCTCACCACAAGGCAGTTCGAACACCGGGGAGCTGTTTTTT.